This entry describes one T cell receptor (beta chain). Its antigen is unidentified. The CDR3 is 15 residues long. V shed 4 bases, J shed 13 bases, and the junction held 13 bases outside the gene matches. The germline CDR1 and CDR2 sequences are SGHAT and FQNNGV. These data belong to a study of T-cell reconstitution after alpha-beta-depleted transplantation in children. As it was prepared, the TCRbeta library received unique molecular identifiers. Via MiXCR, TCRdb re-called the PCR reads, giving one row per CDR3 protein. The sample shows about 110,000 distinct CDR3 sequences, about a tenth of them seen only once. Points from the study as a whole: Several hundred expanded graft clones reportedly gave rise to the alpha-beta T cells present about two months after transplant. T-cell counts and diversity at one year post-transplant came mainly from newly produced T cells. Diversity of TCRbeta at day 60 was high in some patients, arising from surviving recipient T cells and thymic progenitors.

The starting material was PBMCs, obtained before TCRalphabeta/CD19-depleted stem cell transplant. V usage is TRBV11-2 and J usage is TRBJ2-1; 10 bases align to TRBD2. The source of this sequence is a boy aged 2-15 years with acute lymphoblastic leukemia, due to receive a stem cell transplant. In nucleotides, the CDR3 is TGTGCCAGCAGCTCTCCAGCGGGAGGGCCATCCGCACAGTTCTTC. This translates into CASSSPAGGPSAQFF.